The 26 T cell receptor beta chains reported below all come from one sample, sequenced in a study of blood T cells in healthy people across ages. Together with a sample-barcoded 5' primer, a J-beta primer mix was included in a second PCR lasting about 6 to 11 cycles. Each CDR3 protein is one row after TCRdb ran MiXCR on the 5' RACE reads. The table has fewer than 900,000 distinct CDR3 sequences, around 48% seen once; the top ten hold roughly 31%. Sequenced sample: blood. These receptors all come from a woman aged 55-69 years in good health.

This chain links TRBV29-1 with TRBJ2-7; tentatively, D is TRBD1 (6 bases). V lost 4 bases, J lost 3 bases, and 10 bases lay in between. Germline loops: CDR1 SQVTM, CDR2 ANQGSEA. The CDR3 loop spans 12 amino acids. CDR3 amino acids: CSVGKGGYEQYF. The CDR3 DNA reads TGCAGCGTTGGGAAAGGGGGCTACGAGCAGTACTTC.

This chain links TRBV29-1 with TRBJ1-2, with D possibly being TRBD1 (5 bases). Germline V CDR1 and CDR2: SQVTM, ANQGSEA. CDR3 length: 12 residues. V lost 4 bases to trimming and J lost 2 bases, with 8 bases between them. DNA of the CDR3: TGCAGCGTTGGGAGGGACAACTATGGCTACACCTTC. It codes for CSVGRDNYGYTF.

This clonotype turned up a few times. DNA of the CDR3: TGCAGTGCTAGAAGAGGAAGGGACAGGCTTTACAATGAGCAGTTCTTC. It translates to CSARRGRDRLYNEQFF. The chain is built from TRBV20-1 and TRBJ2-1, with 8 nucleotides matching TRBD1. The germline gives CDR1 DFQATT, CDR2 SNEGSKA (reference sequence). The CDR3 totals 16 residues. The junction had 10 bases not matched to a gene; V was cut back by 2 bases and J by 4 bases.

This sequence joins TRBV6-2 or TRBV6-3 and TRBJ1-2, with 7 bases fitting TRBD1. Unmatched junction bases numbered 14, after V lost 6 bases and J lost 7 bases. CDR1 and CDR2 from the germline V gene are MNHEY and SVGEGT. This CDR3 is 15 amino acids long. CDR3 region: CASRWMGGQEGGYTF. In DNA form, the CDR3 reads TGTGCCAGCAGATGGATGGGAGGACAGGAGGGTGGCTACACCTTC.

This chain uses TRBV9 with TRBJ2-1; TRBD1 might be the D (8 bases). CDR1 is SGDLS, CDR2 YYNGEE, per germline. V was shortened by 4 bases and J by 4 bases, with 18 bases between the two germline ends. This CDR3 is built from 16 residues. This chain's CDR3 is CASSLEAGQDYNEQFF. CDR3 DNA: TGTGCCAGCAGCTTAGAAGCGGGACAGGATTACAATGAGCAGTTCTTC.

This clonotype was observed a handful of times. The rearrangement joins TRBV27 to TRBJ2-3; D is possibly TRBD2 (6 bases). The V end was cut by 5 bases, the J end by 4 bases, with 22 bases between. The CDR3 covers 17 residues. Looked up from germline, CDR1 is MNHEY and CDR2 is SMNVEV (reference sequence). The CDR3 DNA follows: TGTGCCAGCAGTCCGTTAGGTGTGCGGGATAGCGCAGATACGCAGTATTTT. This codes for CASSPLGVRDSADTQYF.

This clonotype occurred a few times. The V and J genes are TRBV18 and TRBJ2-7; 8 bases are a match to TRBD2. The CDR3 sequence is 15 residues long. Trimming cost V 2 bases and J 3 bases; bases outside gene matches: 6. Germline V gives CDR1 KGHSH, CDR2 LQKENI. CDR3 sequence: CASSPAGGSFYEQYF. CDR3 nucleotide sequence: TGTGCCAGCTCACCAGCGGGGGGCAGTTTCTACGAGCAGTACTTC.

A few counts support this clonotype. The chain combines TRBV7-3 with TRBJ2-3; 14 bases are a match to TRBD2. The CDR3 has 16 amino acids. The germline gives CDR1 SGHTA, CDR2 FQGTGA. Losses at the gene ends were 3 bases for V and 4 bases for J; bases not matched to a gene: 3. CDR3 nucleotide sequence: TGTGCCAGCAGCTTCCAGGGACTAGCGGGGGCAGATACGCAGTATTTT. Encoded protein: CASSFQGLAGADTQYF. Filled out from reference TRBV7-3 and TRBJ2-3, the complete variable domain reads GAGVSQTPSNKVTEKGKYVELRCDPISGHTALYWYRQSLGQGPEFLIYFQGTGAADDSGLPNDRFFAVRPEGSVSTLKIQRTERGDSAVYLCASSFQGLAGADTQYFGPGTRLTVL.

This clonotype was found a few times. The chain employs TRBV6-5 and TRBJ2-7; D unresolved. The J call may be mistaken, given a closer DNA end match to TRBJ2-5. CDR3 length: 10 amino acids. Germline V gene sequence: CDR1 MNHEY, CDR2 SVGAGI. This CDR3 is CASLGETQYF. For the CDR3, the DNA is TGTGCCAGCCTAGGGGAGACCCAGTACTTC.

The chain employs TRBV7-9 and TRBJ2-5; D call uncertain. The germline V gene encodes CDR1 SEHNR and CDR2 FQNEAQ (reference sequence). Between the trimmed V and J ends, which lost 5 bases and 5 bases, there was a span of 18 bases. There are 15 residues in the CDR3. CDR3 DNA: TGTGCCAGCAGCCCCGAGGCCCCTGGGCAGGAGACCCAGTACTTC. Protein product: CASSPEAPGQETQYF.

This clonotype was observed a few times. The rearrangement links TRBV6-1 to TRBJ1-2; D is perhaps TRBD1 (5 bases). Germline V lookup: CDR1 MNHNS, CDR2 SASEGT. Trimming removed 3 bases at V and 3 bases at J, with 8 bases between. The CDR3 runs to 13 residues. The chain's CDR3 is CASSEGLHYGYTF. DNA for the CDR3: TGTGCCAGCAGTGAGGGACTACACTATGGCTACACCTTC.

In the case of this clonotype: One end of the junction fails to match germline, which may point to a read error. The chain uses TRBV7-9 and TRBJ2-1; unclear D gene. This CDR3 spans 16 amino acids. CDR1 is SEHNR, CDR2 FQNEAQ, per germline (reference sequence). The chain's CDR3 is CASSLAGFRIDNVQFF. CDR3 in DNA: TGTGCCAGCAGCTTAGCTGGATTCCGTATTGACAATGTGCAGTTCTTC.

The chain uses TRBV12-3 or TRBV12-4 and TRBJ2-3; D is unclear. With 6 bases removed from V and 2 bases from J, the gap between germline ends came to 9 bases. This CDR3 contains 13 residues. In nucleotides, the CDR3 is TGTGCCAGCAGCCCTTCGATCACAGATACGCAGTATTTT. Translation gives CASSPSITDTQYF.

This clonotype was seen at least ten times. V usage is TRBV20-1 and J usage is TRBJ2-3, with a possible D match to TRBD2 (6 bases). V was clipped by 6 bases and J by 4 bases, with 14 bases between them. The CDR3 covers 13 residues. Germline values: CDR1 DFQATT, CDR2 SNEGSKA (reference sequence). The CDR3 here is CSATSSSADTQYF. The CDR3 DNA reads as TGCAGTGCAACCTCGTCTAGCGCAGATACGCAGTATTTT.

This clonotype was counted ten times or more. V is TRBV29-1 and J is TRBJ2-7; D is ambiguous. The CDR3 extends over 11 amino acids. From germline, CDR1 is SQVTM and CDR2 ANQGSEA. Trimming cost V 7 bases and J 1 base, with 8 bases left between them. CDR3 in DNA: TGCAGCGCCCTTGGATCCTACGAGCAGTACTTC. Its translation is CSALGSYEQYF.

V usage is TRBV7-7 and J usage is TRBJ2-4, with D unresolved. This CDR3 spans 15 amino acids. Trimming pared 3 bases from V and 0 bases from J, leaving 9 bases between. Germline CDR1 and CDR2: SSHAT and FNYEAQ (reference sequence). Here the CDR3 reads CASSFYCPAKNIQYF. CDR3 DNA: TGTGCCAGCAGCTTTTATTGTCCAGCCAAAAACATTCAGTACTTC. The full variable domain, with the rest looked up from reference TRBV7-7 and TRBJ2-4, is GAGVSQSPRYKVTKRGQDVTLRCDPISSHATLYWYQQALGQGPEFLTYFNYEAQPDKSGLPSDRFSAERPEGSISTLTIQRTEQRDSAMYRCASSFYCPAKNIQYFGAGTRLSVL.

The chain employs TRBV4-3 and TRBJ2-6; maybe TRBD2 (6 bases). V lost 0 bases to trimming and J lost 0 bases, with 18 bases between them. Germline V gives CDR1 LGHNA, CDR2 YSLEER. CDR3 length: 20 residues. The CDR3 spells CASSQERNRDSDSGANVLTF. The CDR3 nucleotides read TGCGCCAGCAGCCAAGAGAGGAACCGGGACTCTGACTCTGGGGCCAACGTCCTGACTTTC.

This clonotype was seen only a few times. The rearrangement uses TRBV5-1 and TRBJ2-1; the D gene is possibly TRBD2 (6 bases). The CDR3 spans 14 residues. Germline V gene lookup returns CDR1 SGHRS and CDR2 YFSETQ. Trimming removed 6 bases at V and 0 bases at J, with 10 bases between. CDR3 protein: CASMEGPSYNEQFF. CDR3 DNA: TGCGCCAGCATGGAGGGCCCCTCCTACAATGAGCAGTTCTTC.

The rearrangement joins TRBV20-1 to TRBJ2-3; 7 bases align to TRBD2. Germline V CDR1 and CDR2: DFQATT, SNEGSKA (reference sequence). This CDR3 region has 15 residues. V dropped 4 bases and J dropped 1; count of bases not matched to a gene: 8. The CDR3, as DNA: TGCAGTGCTATGGGAGGAGCGGGACGCACAGATACGCAGTATTTT. Amino acid sequence: CSAMGGAGRTDTQYF.

This clonotype was seen a handful of times. This chain connects TRBV13 to TRBJ2-7; D gene uncertain. CDR3 size: 13 residues. Germline-derived CDR1 and CDR2 are PRHDT and FYEKMQ (reference sequence). V was clipped by 5 bases and J by 3 bases, with 11 bases between them. The CDR3 DNA follows: TGTGCCAGCAGCGTTTCCAGCTACTACGAGCAGTACTTC. Amino acids: CASSVSSYYEQYF.

This clonotype was seen a few times. V is TRBV7-2 and J is TRBJ2-1; 11 nucleotides agree with TRBD2. CDR1 and CDR2 (germline): SGHTA, FQGNSA. J lost 6 bases, V lost 1 base, and 5 bases had no gene match. The CDR3 consists of 16 residues. As DNA, the CDR3 is TGTGCCAGCAGCTTAGTTAGCGGGAGGGCCTTCAATGAGCAGTTCTTC. It encodes CASSLVSGRAFNEQFF.

CDR3 in amino acids: CASSQGNSGRVETQYF. The CDR3 DNA sequence: TGCGCCAGCAGCCAAGGGAATAGCGGGAGGGTAGAGACCCAGTACTTC. V is TRBV4-1 and J is TRBJ2-5; TRBD2 aligns across 11 bases. Germline CDR1 and CDR2: MGHRA and YSYEKL. The CDR3 covers 16 residues. V was pared by 1 base and J by 4 bases, with 5 bases of the junction left unmatched.

The chain employs TRBV28 and TRBJ2-3; D may correspond to TRBD1 or TRBD2 (6 bases each). The CDR3 loop spans 13 amino acids. Between the trimmed V and J ends, which lost 5 bases and 7 bases, there was a span of 13 bases. The germline CDR1 and CDR2 sequences are MDHEN and SYDVKM. The CDR3 sequence: CASSPGAGNTQYF. The CDR3 DNA follows: TGTGCCAGCAGTCCAGGGGCGGGAAATACGCAGTATTTT.

This clonotype has at least ten counts. This chain links TRBV20-1 with TRBJ2-1; D call uncertain. The CDR3 length is 14 residues. V dropped 5 bases and J dropped 0 bases, with 11 bases sitting between them. The germline V gene encodes CDR1 DFQATT and CDR2 SNEGSKA (reference sequence). CDR3 sequence reads: CSAPSLGSYNEQFF. The CDR3 DNA is TGCAGTGCTCCATCCTTGGGCTCCTACAATGAGCAGTTCTTC.

This clonotype has a single count. This chain uses TRBV6-2 or TRBV6-3 with TRBJ2-5; no clear D gene. This CDR3 contains 15 residues. Trimming took off 2 bases at V and 0 bases at J, with 10 bases between the two ends. Per germline, CDR1 MNHEY and CDR2 SVGEGT. The CDR3 DNA is TGTGCCAGCAGTTACCGAAGGGATAACCAAGAGACCCAGTACTTC. This sequence encodes CASSYRRDNQETQYF.

This chain connects TRBV2 to TRBJ2-7; tentative D call: TRBD1 (7 bases). The germline gives CDR1 SNHLY, CDR2 FYNNEI. CDR3 length equals 15 residues. V lost 6 bases and J lost 2, with 17 bases in between. The CDR3: CASREGRQGAYEQYF. The CDR3 coding sequence is TGTGCCAGCAGGGAGGGGAGACAGGGAGCCTACGAGCAGTACTTC.